This TCR beta chain derives from a study of blood T cell repertoires in COVID-19. Study details: Acute and convalescent COVID-19 specimens originated in the United States, Italy and Spain. From T cells, B-cell-depleted T cells, or PBMCs came the material, which was cDNA or gDNA.

The CDR3 is 15 amino acids. The V gene's germline CDR1 is MNHEY and CDR2 SVGAGI. V lost 0 bases to trimming and J lost 6 bases, with 15 bases between them. In the original processing: Cell counts per sample came from amplifying reference gene primers. TCRdb keeps only in-frame clones here, not all; method: immunoSEQ multiplex PCR. That table furnishes V, J and clone size, whereas the DNA furnished D and trimming. The sample lists fewer than 200,000 clones; roughly 87% were seen once. V gene TRBV6-5 combines with J gene TRBJ2-7; the D gene is possibly TRBD1 (6 bases). Material for sequencing was peripheral blood. The TCR comes from an older woman who had recovered from COVID-19. Here the CDR3 DNA reads TGTGCCAGCAGTTACTCGAAGGGGGTTACAGGCGAGCAGTACTTC. It yields the protein CASSYSKGVTGEQYF.